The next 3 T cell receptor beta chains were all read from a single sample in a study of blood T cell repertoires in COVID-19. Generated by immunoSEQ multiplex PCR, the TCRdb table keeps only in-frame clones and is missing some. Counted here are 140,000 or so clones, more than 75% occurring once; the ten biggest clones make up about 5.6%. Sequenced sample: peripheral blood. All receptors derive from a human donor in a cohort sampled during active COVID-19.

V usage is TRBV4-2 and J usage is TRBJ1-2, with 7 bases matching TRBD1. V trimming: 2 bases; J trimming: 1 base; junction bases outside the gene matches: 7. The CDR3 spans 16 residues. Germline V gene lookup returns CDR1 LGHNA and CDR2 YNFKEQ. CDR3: CASSQPGQELNYGYTF. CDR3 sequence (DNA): TGTGCCAGCAGCCAACCAGGACAGGAACTTAACTATGGCTACACCTTC.

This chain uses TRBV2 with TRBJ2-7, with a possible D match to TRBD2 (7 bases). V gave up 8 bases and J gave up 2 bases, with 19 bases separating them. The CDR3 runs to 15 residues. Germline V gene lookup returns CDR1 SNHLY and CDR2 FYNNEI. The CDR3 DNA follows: TGTGCCAGCGGGCGGGAGACAGGAGGCCCCTACGAGCAGTACTTC. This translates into CASGRETGGPYEQYF.

CDR3 bases: TGTGCCAGCTCCAGGACAGGGATCGTAACTGAAGCTTTCTTT. It encodes CASSRTGIVTEAFF. The chain links TRBV11-1 to TRBJ1-1; 8 bases are shared with TRBD1. CDR1 and CDR2 from the germline V gene are SGHAT and FQDESV (reference sequence). CDR3 length: 14 residues. V was pared by 8 bases and J by 5 bases, with 10 bases of the junction left unmatched. The whole variable domain, filled in from reference TRBV11-1 and TRBJ1-1, reads EAEVAQSPRYKITEKSQAVAFWCDPISGHATLYWYRQILGQGPELLVQFQDESVVDDSQLPKDRFSAERLKGVDSTLKIQPAELGDSAMYLCASSRTGIVTEAFFGQGTRLTVV.